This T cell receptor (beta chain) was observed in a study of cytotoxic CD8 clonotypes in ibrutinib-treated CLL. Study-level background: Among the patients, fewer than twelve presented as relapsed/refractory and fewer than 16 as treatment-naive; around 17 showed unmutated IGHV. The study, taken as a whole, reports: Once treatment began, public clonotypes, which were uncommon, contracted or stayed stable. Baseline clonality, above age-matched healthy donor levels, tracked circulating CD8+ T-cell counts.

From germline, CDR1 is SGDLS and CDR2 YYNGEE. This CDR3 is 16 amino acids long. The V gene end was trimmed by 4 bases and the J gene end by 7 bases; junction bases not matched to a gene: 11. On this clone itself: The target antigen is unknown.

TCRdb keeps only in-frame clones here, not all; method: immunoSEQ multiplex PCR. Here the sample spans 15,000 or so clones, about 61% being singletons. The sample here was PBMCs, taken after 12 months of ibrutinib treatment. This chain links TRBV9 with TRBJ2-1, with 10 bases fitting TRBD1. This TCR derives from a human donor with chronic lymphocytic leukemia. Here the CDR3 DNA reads TGTGCCAGCAGCCTTAGGGTAGGGACAGGGGATAATGAGCAGTTCTTC. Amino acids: CASSLRVGTGDNEQFF.